This T cell receptor (beta chain) was sequenced in a study of STAT5B mutations in CD4+ large granular lymphocyte leukemia. This CDR3 spans 15 amino acids. The V end was cut by 5 bases, the J end by 1 base, with 13 bases between. The germline CDR1 and CDR2 sequences are LGHNA and YSLEER. Some clones are missing from TCRdb's copy, which holds only in-frame ones; the method was immunoSEQ multiplex PCR. The sample lists 25,000 to 30,000 clones, under 85% occurring once. V is TRBV4-3 and J is TRBJ2-3, with D possibly TRBD1 on 6 matching bases. The clonotype comes from a human donor in good health. Sequencing input: CD4+ T cells from blood buffy coats. CDR3 sequence: CASSKQGEGTDTQYF. The DNA for the CDR3 is TGCGCCAGCAGCAAACAGGGTGAGGGCACAGATACGCAGTATTTT.